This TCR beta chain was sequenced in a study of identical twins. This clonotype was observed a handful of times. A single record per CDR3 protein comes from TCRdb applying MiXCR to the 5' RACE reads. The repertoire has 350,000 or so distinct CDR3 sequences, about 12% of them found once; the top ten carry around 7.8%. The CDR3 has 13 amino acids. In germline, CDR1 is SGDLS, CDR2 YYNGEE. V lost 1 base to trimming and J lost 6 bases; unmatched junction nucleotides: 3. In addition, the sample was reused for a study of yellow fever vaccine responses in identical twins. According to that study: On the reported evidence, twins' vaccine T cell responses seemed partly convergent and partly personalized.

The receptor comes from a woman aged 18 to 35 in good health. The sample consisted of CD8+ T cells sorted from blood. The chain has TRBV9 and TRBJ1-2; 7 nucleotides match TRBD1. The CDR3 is CASSVTGVDGYTF. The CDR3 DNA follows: TGTGCCAGCAGCGTAACAGGGGTCGATGGCTACACCTTC.